This entry lists 20 T cell receptor beta chains sequenced from one sample in a study of CD8 T cells in ankylosing spondylitis. One entry per CDR3 protein, called by TCRdb with MiXCR from the 5' RACE reads. The sample comprises a few hundred thousand distinct CDR3 sequences, roughly a tenth of which are singletons, and 5.5% to 8% rests with the top ten. The sample consisted of blood, either unsorted or a sorted T cell fraction (not recorded which). All receptors derive from a male donor with ankylosing spondylitis or in good health (not recorded which).

This clonotype was detected only a few times. This clone may be a read error of a much larger clone one base away. DNA of the CDR3: TGCGCCAGCAGCTTGGTGGGGATCTATGGCTACACCTTC. Translation gives CASSLVGIYGYTF. The chain couples TRBV5-1 to TRBJ1-2; D unclear. Per germline, CDR1 SGHRS and CDR2 YFSETQ. CDR3 length: 13 residues. The ends were cut back, 0 bases at V and 4 bases at J, with 7 bases in the middle.

This clonotype showed up many times. The V and J genes are TRBV11-1 and TRBJ2-4; tentative D call: TRBD2 (7 bases). The CDR3 spans 13 residues. Germline V gene sequence: CDR1 SGHAT, CDR2 FQDESV (reference sequence). V was shortened by 3 bases and J by 9 bases, with 12 bases between the two germline ends. The CDR3 nucleotides are TGTGCCAGCAGCTTCGCGGGGGCGGCCATTCAGTACTTC. This encodes CASSFAGAAIQYF. The full variable domain, completed using reference TRBV11-1 and TRBJ2-4, is EAEVAQSPRYKITEKSQAVAFWCDPISGHATLYWYRQILGQGPELLVQFQDESVVDDSQLPKDRFSAERLKGVDSTLKIQPAELGDSAMYLCASSFAGAAIQYFGAGTRLSVL.

This clonotype was observed at least ten times. This chain joins TRBV7-6 and TRBJ2-2, with D hard to call. Trimming shortened V by 2 bases and J by 7 bases, and 5 bases separated the two germline ends. Germline CDR1 reads SGHVS; CDR2 reads FNYEAQ. There are 12 residues in the CDR3. DNA of the CDR3: TGTGCCAGCAGCTTACCCAGCGGGGAGCTGTTTTTT. The encoded protein is CASSLPSGELFF.

The rearrangement uses TRBV12-2 and TRBJ2-7; no check of the table's D call, TRBD2, against the DNA was made. TRBV12-2 constitutes a pseudogene. This CDR3 is 20 amino acids long. CDR3 amino acids: CASRLVGASTSGTVLPEQYF. The CDR3 DNA is TGTGCAAGTCGCTTAGTAGGGGCCAGTACGTCCGGGACTGTACTTCCCGAGCAGTACTTC.

This clonotype was observed once. This may be a read error, as it is one base from a much larger clone. The CDR3 DNA is TGTGCCAGCAGCACAATAGAGACCCAGTACTTC. This codes for CASSTIETQYF. The chain links TRBV2 to TRBJ2-5; no reliable D call. There are 11 residues in the CDR3. The germline V gene has CDR1 SNHLY and CDR2 FYNNEI. The V gene lost 6 bases and the J gene lost 4 bases, with 6 bases spanning the gap.

The table lists this clonotype with many counts. The genes are TRBV29-1 and TRBJ2-1; the D gene could be TRBD1 or TRBD2 (5 bases each). V was pared by 3 bases and J by 7 bases, with 13 bases between. CDR3 length equals 13 residues. Germline V gives CDR1 SQVTM, CDR2 ANQGSEA. The CDR3 DNA follows: TGCAGCGTTGACCTGGGACCTTCTAATGAGCAGTTCTTC. Protein: CSVDLGPSNEQFF.

The sample holds many counts of this clonotype. The rearrangement links TRBV20-1 to TRBJ2-1; D remains ambiguous. This CDR3 is 14 amino acids long. The germline gives CDR1 DFQATT, CDR2 SNEGSKA (reference sequence). Trimming left V 1 base short and J 9 bases short, with 16 bases between. The CDR3, as DNA: TGCAGTGCTAGAGGGGAACTACGGTATATTGAGCAGTTCTTC. Translated, it gives CSARGELRYIEQFF.

With respect to this clonotype: A read error may be the cause here, since a much bigger clone is one base away. The V and J genes are TRBV5-1 and TRBJ1-1, with TRBD1 as a possible D gene (5 bases). Germline V gene sequence: CDR1 SGHRS, CDR2 YFSETQ. The CDR3 runs 15 residues. The chain's CDR3 is CASSLGTGINTEVFF. In DNA, the CDR3 is TGCGCCAGCAGCTTGGGAACAGGCATAAACACTGAAGTTTTCTTT.

This clonotype was detected ten times or more. This chain connects TRBV29-1 to TRBJ2-1; TRBD2 agrees at 8 bases. J gave up 6 bases and V 7 bases, and 5 bases lay outside the gene matches. CDR3 length equals 12 residues. The germline V gene has CDR1 SQVTM and CDR2 ANQGSEA. The CDR3 DNA follows: TGCAGCGCCCGCGGGGGGCTCAATGAGCAGTTCTTC. It translates to CSARGGLNEQFF.

In its sample, this clonotype was seen many times. This rearrangement joins TRBV12-3 or TRBV12-4 to TRBJ1-2; no firm D call. The CDR3 runs to 12 residues. The germline V and J ends were trimmed by 5 bases and 9 bases, with 13 bases remaining between them. CDR3 DNA: TGTGCCAGCAGTCCGAGGCGTCGAAGCTACACCTTC. Translating it yields CASSPRRRSYTF.

This clonotype was picked up a small number of times. The chain links TRBV7-9 to TRBJ1-6; D is unclear. Trimming stripped 5 bases from V and 9 bases from J, with 14 bases between. Germline V lookup: CDR1 SEHNR, CDR2 FQNEAQ (reference sequence). This CDR3 has 14 residues. The CDR3, as DNA: TGTGCCAGCAGCGAGGCCGTAGGTATTTCACCCCTCCACTTT. It yields the protein CASSEAVGISPLHF.

There are many counts of this clonotype. The J gene is TRBJ2-7, the V gene TRBV20-1; unclear D gene. Germline CDR1 reads DFQATT; CDR2 reads SNEGSKA (reference sequence). There are 10 residues in the CDR3. Trimming removed 3 bases from V and 3 bases from J, with 3 bases in between. This CDR3 reads CSASSYEQYF. CDR3 DNA: TGCAGTGCTAGCAGCTACGAGCAGTACTTC.

The sample holds a few counts of this clonotype. This chain joins TRBV18 and TRBJ2-7; D is unclear. The CDR3 extends over 13 amino acids. The germline CDR1 and CDR2 sequences are KGHSH and LQKENI. Trimming removed 3 bases at V and 7 bases at J, with 13 bases between. The CDR3 here is CASSPLEVGEQYF. The CDR3 bases are TGTGCCAGCTCACCGCTAGAGGTGGGAGAGCAGTACTTC.

Ten or more counts support this clonotype. The CDR3 here is CSAGDRANTEAFF. The CDR3 DNA is TGCAGTGCAGGGGACAGGGCGAACACTGAAGCTTTCTTT. The chain carries TRBV20-1 and TRBJ1-1; 9 bases agree with TRBD1. Germline CDR1 DFQATT, CDR2 SNEGSKA (reference sequence). Trimming took 6 bases from V and 1 from J; bases not matched to a gene: 3. The CDR3 has 13 residues.

This clonotype was seen more than once but under ten times. The gene calls are TRBV9 and TRBJ2-7; a possible D gene is TRBD1 (5 bases). CDR1 and CDR2 (germline): SGDLS, YYNGEE. CDR3 length: 15 residues. The V end was cut by 2 bases, the J end by 0 bases, with 12 bases between. CDR3 loop: CASSVQGWGSYEQYF. CDR3 nucleotide sequence: TGTGCCAGCAGCGTGCAGGGATGGGGCTCCTACGAGCAGTACTTC.

The genes are TRBV9 and TRBJ2-7, with TRBD2 matching over 10 bases. Germline V gives CDR1 SGDLS, CDR2 YYNGEE. The CDR3 sequence is 16 residues long. V gave up 6 bases and J gave up 3 bases; unmatched junction bases: 12. The CDR3: CASTSISLAGVYEQYF. In nucleotides, the CDR3 is TGTGCCAGCACCTCGATCTCTCTAGCGGGAGTCTACGAGCAGTACTTC. Full variable domain (missing parts from reference TRBV9 and TRBJ2-7): DSGVTQTPKHLITATGQRVTLRCSPRSGDLSVYWYQQSLDQGLQFLIQYYNGEERAKGNILERFSAQQFPDLHSELNLSSLELGDSALYFCASTSISLAGVYEQYFGPGTRLTVT.

The gene calls are TRBV7-6 and TRBJ2-7, with a weak D call TRBD1 (5 bases). V was trimmed by 5 bases and J by 1 base, leaving 15 bases between them. Looked up from germline, CDR1 is SGHVS and CDR2 is FNYEAQ. This CDR3 contains 15 residues. Here the CDR3 reads CASSEGAGRSYEQYF. The CDR3 nucleotides read TGTGCCAGCAGCGAAGGCGCAGGGCGGTCCTACGAGCAGTACTTC.

The table lists this clonotype with many counts. The CDR3 DNA reads as TGTGCCAGCAGCTTGGGACTAGCTAAGTACCAAGAGACCCAGTACTTC. Amino acid sequence: CASSLGLAKYQETQYF. The chain carries TRBV5-8 and TRBJ2-5; TRBD2 matches 7 bases. This CDR3 is 16 amino acids long. Trimming cost V 0 bases and J 0 bases; bases outside gene matches: 5. Germline values: CDR1 SGHTS, CDR2 YDEGEE.

V usage is TRBV5-5 and J usage is TRBJ1-1; D unresolved. The germline V and J ends were trimmed by 3 bases and 6 bases, with 9 bases remaining between them. The CDR3 runs 12 residues. Germline V CDR1 and CDR2: SGHKS, YYEKEE (reference sequence). In DNA form, the CDR3 reads TGTGCCAGCAGCTACCGGGAAGCTGAAGCTTTCTTT. This translates into CASSYREAEAFF.

This clonotype appeared a few times. The chain carries TRBV5-1 and TRBJ2-5; the D is unclear. This CDR3 is built from 13 residues. Trimming took off 2 bases at V and 5 bases at J, with 10 bases between the two ends. Germline assignment: CDR1 SGHRS and CDR2 YFSETQ. CDR3 loop: CASSFTVGETQYF. CDR3 nucleotide sequence: TGCGCCAGCAGCTTTACTGTCGGGGAGACCCAGTACTTC.